The clone carrying this T cell receptor beta chain was counted many times. Its antigen is undetermined. The V end was cut by 5 bases, the J end by 2 bases, with 17 bases between. The germline V gene encodes CDR1 MDHEN and CDR2 SYDVKM. The CDR3 spans 16 residues. The use of a sample-barcoded 5' primer and a J-beta primer mix characterized a second PCR of roughly 6 to 11 cycles. One entry per CDR3 protein, called by TCRdb with MiXCR from the 5' RACE reads. The table records roughly 640,000 distinct CDR3 sequences, approximately 30% of them present only once. The record originates from a study of blood T cells in healthy people across ages. General study findings and limits: Comparison with aged donors showed that long-lived donors had more naive CD4+ cells and higher diversity.

This chain connects TRBV28 to TRBJ2-3; a weak D match, TRBD2 (5 bases). This receptor was taken from a woman older than 75 in good health. The sequenced sample consisted of blood. The CDR3 nucleotides read TGTGCCAGCAGTCCCCCCACAGCGGTGTTCACAGATACGCAGTATTTT. Protein product: CASSPPTAVFTDTQYF.